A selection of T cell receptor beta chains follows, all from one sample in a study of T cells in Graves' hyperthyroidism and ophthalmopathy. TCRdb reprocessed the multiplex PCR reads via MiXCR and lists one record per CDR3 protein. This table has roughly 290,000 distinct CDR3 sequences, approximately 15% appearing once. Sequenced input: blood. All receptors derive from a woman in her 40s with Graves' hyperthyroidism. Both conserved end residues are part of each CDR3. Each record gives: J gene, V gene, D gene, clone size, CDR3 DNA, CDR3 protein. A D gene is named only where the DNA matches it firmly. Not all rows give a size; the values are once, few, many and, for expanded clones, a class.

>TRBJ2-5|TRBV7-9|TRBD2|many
TGTGCCGCAGGAGCGGGAGGGCCGGAGACCCAGTACTTC
CAAGAGGPETQYF
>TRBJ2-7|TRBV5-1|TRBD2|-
TGCGCCAGCAGCAGCCAAGGCGGGAGCTCCTACGAGCAGTACTTC
CASSSQGGSSYEQYF
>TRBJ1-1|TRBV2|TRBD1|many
TGTGCCAGCAGTGACAGGGGGCAAGGTGAAGCTTTCTTT
CASSDRGQGEAFF
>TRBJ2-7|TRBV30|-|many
TGTGCCTGGAGATACAGGACCTACGAGCAGTACTTC
CAWRYRTYEQYF
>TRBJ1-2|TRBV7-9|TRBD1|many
TGTGCCAGCAGCTACGGACAGGGAACGTTCTATGGCTACACCTTC
CASSYGQGTFYGYTF
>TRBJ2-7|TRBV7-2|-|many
TGTGCCAGCAGCTTCCTAGACATCGAGCAGTACTTC
CASSFLDIEQYF
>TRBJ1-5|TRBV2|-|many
TGTGCCAGCAGTGAGACCTCGCTCAATCAGCCCCAGCATTTT
CASSETSLNQPQHF
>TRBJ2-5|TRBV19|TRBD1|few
TGTGCCAGTAGTATCGGAGGGACAGGGGCGAGGGAGACCCAGTACTTC
CASSIGGTGARETQYF
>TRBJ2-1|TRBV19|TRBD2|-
TGTGCCAGTAGTATAGCCTCTAGCGGGAGGGAATCCTACAATGAGCAGTTCTTC
CASSIASSGRESYNEQFF
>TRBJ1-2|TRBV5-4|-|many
TGTGCCAGCAGCTTTACAGGGATGCATGGCTACACCTTC
CASSFTGMHGYTF
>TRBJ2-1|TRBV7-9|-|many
TGTGCCAGCAGCTTAGGGTCTACCGACTGGGGTGAGCAGTTCTTC
CASSLGSTDWGEQFF
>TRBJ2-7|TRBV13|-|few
TGTGCCAGCAGCCGAAAGTGGGAGCAGTACTTC
CASSRKWEQYF
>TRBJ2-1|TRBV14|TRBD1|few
TGTGCCAGCACCGAAGGACAGGCAGGCGAGCAGTTCTTC
CASTEGQAGEQFF
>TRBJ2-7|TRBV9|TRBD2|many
TGTGCCAGCAGCGTAGGGGCAGCGGGAGGCCGGTACGAGCAGTACTTC
CASSVGAAGGRYEQYF
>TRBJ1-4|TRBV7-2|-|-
TGTGCCAGCAGCTTAGCAACCGGGAGGAAACTGTTTTTT
CASSLATGRKLFF
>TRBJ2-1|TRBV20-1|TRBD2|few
TGCAGTGCTACCCAGCGGGAGGGCCTGAGTGAGCAGTTCTTC
CSATQREGLSEQFF
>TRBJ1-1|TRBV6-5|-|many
TGTGCCAGCAGTTATGGTGGCACTGAAGCTTTCTTT
CASSYGGTEAFF
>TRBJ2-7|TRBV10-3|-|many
TGTGCCATCAGTGAAATCCACGAGCAGTACTTC
CAISEIHEQYF
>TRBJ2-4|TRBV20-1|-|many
TGCAGTGCTTGGGCCGGGGCAAACATTCAGTACTTC
CSAWAGANIQYF
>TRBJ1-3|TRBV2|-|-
TGTGCCAGCAGTTTAGGGACGAGAGCTGGAAACACCATATATTTT
CASSLGTRAGNTIYF
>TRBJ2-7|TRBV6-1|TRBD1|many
TGTGCCAGCAGTGATTACGGACAGGGCGAGCAGTACTTC
CASSDYGQGEQYF
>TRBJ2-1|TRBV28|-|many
TGTGCCAGCCGTTTGATCGGGACTCCCAATGAGCAGTTCTTC
CASRLIGTPNEQFF
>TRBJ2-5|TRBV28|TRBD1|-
TGTGCCAGCGAAACAGGGGGCTCCGTAAGCCAAGAGACCCAGTACTTC
CASETGGSVSQETQYF
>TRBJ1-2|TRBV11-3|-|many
TGTGCCAGCCCGATTCCACAATGGCCGGGGGCTGATTCCTATGGCTACACCTTC
CASPIPQWPGADSYGYTF
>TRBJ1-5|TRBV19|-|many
TGTGCCAGTAGTATCTCGACCGCAGGGGTGCAGCCCCAGCATTTT
CASSISTAGVQPQHF
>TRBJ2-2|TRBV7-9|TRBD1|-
TGTGCCAGCAGCCATGGACAGGGATACACCGGGGAGCTGTTTTTT
CASSHGQGYTGELFF
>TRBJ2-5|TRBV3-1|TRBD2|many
TGTGCCAGCAGCCATGCGGGAGGAGGGGAGACCCAGTACTTC
CASSHAGGGETQYF